Each of the 16 T cell receptor beta chains below was sequenced from the same sample in a study of blood T cell repertoires in COVID-19. Produced via immunoSEQ multiplex PCR; TCRdb's table is partial and in-frame only. In the table there are a few hundred thousand clones, 75% to 85% of which are singletons. The sequenced material came from peripheral blood. These receptors all stem from a man aged 50 or older with active or convalescent COVID-19.

This chain uses TRBV10-1 with TRBJ1-2, with 7 bases lining up with TRBD1. Germline trimming cut 3 bases from V and 3 bases from J; bases unmatched to any gene: 4. The CDR3 is made up of 14 amino acids. The V gene's germline CDR1 is WNHNN and CDR2 SYGVQD (reference sequence). The CDR3, as DNA: TGCGCCAGCAGTGACCGACAGGGTGACTATGGCTACACCTTC. Translation gives CASSDRQGDYGYTF.

The chain is built from TRBV9 and TRBJ2-7, with 8 bases aligning to TRBD1. The CDR3 consists of 15 residues. Germline CDR1 reads SGDLS; CDR2 reads YYNGEE. After removal of 1 base from V and 2 bases from J, the junction contained 5 bases not matched to a gene. CDR3 in amino acids: CASSVTSGGAYEQYF. The DNA of the CDR3 is TGTGCCAGCAGCGTAACGTCAGGGGGCGCCTACGAGCAGTACTTC.

V is TRBV6-5 and J is TRBJ2-3; a weak D match, TRBD2 (5 bases). The CDR3 totals 14 residues. The V gene lost 5 bases and the J gene lost 1 base, with 10 bases spanning the gap. Per germline, CDR1 MNHEY and CDR2 SVGAGI. CDR3 loop: CASSPGSGTDTQYF. The CDR3 DNA reads as TGTGCCAGCAGTCCGGGATCGGGCACAGATACGCAGTATTTT.

This rearrangement joins TRBV19 to TRBJ2-3; D unclear. Germline CDR1 and CDR2: LNHDA and SQIVND (reference sequence). Between the trimmed V and J ends, which lost 4 bases and 4 bases, there was a span of 9 bases. This CDR3 has 13 residues. CDR3 nucleotides: TGTGCCAGTAGTAATCGAGCCGCAGATACGCAGTATTTT. It codes for CASSNRAADTQYF.

This clone was recorded a few times. The J gene is TRBJ2-7, the V gene TRBV7-8; D is uncertain. The germline gives CDR1 SGHVS, CDR2 FQNEAQ. Trimming left V 0 bases short and J 5 bases short, with 11 bases between. The CDR3 has 14 residues. CDR3 sequence reads: CASSLAGYLDEQYF. CDR3 DNA: TGTGCCAGCAGCTTAGCTGGCTATCTAGACGAGCAGTACTTC. Supplemented by reference TRBV7-8 and TRBJ2-7, the full variable domain reads GAGVSQSPRYKVAKRGQDVALRCDPISGHVSLFWYQQALGQGPEFLTYFQNEAQLDKSGLPSDRFFAERPEGSVSTLKIQRTQQEDSAVYLCASSLAGYLDEQYFGPGTRLTVT.

This clone was recorded only once. V and J are TRBV7-9 and TRBJ1-6, with 7 bases lining up with TRBD1. The CDR3 spans 15 residues. Germline V gene data show CDR1 as SEHNR and CDR2 as FQNEAQ (reference sequence). With 0 bases clipped from V and 5 bases from J, the junction kept 1 base outside the gene matches. The CDR3 region has the DNA TGTGCCAGCAGCTTAGCGGACAGGAATAATTCACCCCTCCACTTT. Protein product: CASSLADRNNSPLHF.

The chain combines TRBV7-8 with TRBJ2-4; TRBD1 is a possible D gene (6 bases). Germline CDR1 and CDR2: SGHVS and FQNEAQ. The CDR3 consists of 11 residues. Trimming stripped 4 bases from V and 8 bases from J, with 6 bases between. CDR3 in amino acids: CASSSGDIQYF. The CDR3 bases are TGTGCCAGCAGCTCAGGGGACATTCAGTACTTC.

The J gene is TRBJ2-1, the V gene TRBV6-5, with a tentative D call TRBD2 (5 bases). CDR3 length: 14 residues. The V end lost 6 bases, the J end lost 9 bases, and 18 bases lay between the germline ends. CDR1 MNHEY and CDR2 SVGAGI come from the germline V gene. The CDR3: CASRPRTKGSEQFF. DNA of the CDR3: TGTGCCAGCAGGCCCCGGACGAAAGGGAGTGAGCAGTTCTTC.

The genes are TRBV28 and TRBJ2-5; the match to TRBD2 covers 8 bases. Germline lookup yields CDR1 MDHEN and CDR2 SYDVKM. The CDR3 is 15 residues long. J gave up 5 bases and V 6 bases, and 11 bases lay outside the gene matches. The CDR3 coding sequence is TGTGCCAGCAGAGAAAGCGGGAGAAGGGGTGAGACCCAGTACTTC. It translates to CASRESGRRGETQYF.

J is TRBJ2-2 and V is TRBV6-5; no clear D gene. With 5 bases removed from V and 3 bases from J, the gap between germline ends came to 4 bases. Germline CDR1 reads MNHEY; CDR2 reads SVGAGI. The CDR3 has 12 amino acids. The CDR3 loop reads CASSPYTGELFF. The CDR3 DNA sequence: TGTGCCAGCAGTCCTTACACCGGGGAGCTGTTTTTT.

The V call is TRBV9, the J call TRBJ1-3; no definite D call. Germline V gene data show CDR1 as SGDLS and CDR2 as YYNGEE. Between the trimmed V and J ends, which lost 0 bases and 4 bases, there was a span of 5 bases. The CDR3 runs 13 residues. The CDR3 region is CASSVGQGNTIYF. The CDR3 nucleotides are TGTGCCAGCAGCGTAGGCCAGGGAAACACCATATATTTT. The variable domain in full, completed from reference TRBV9 and TRBJ1-3, reads DSGVTQTPKHLITATGQRVTLRCSPRSGDLSVYWYQQSLDQGLQFLIQYYNGEERAKGNILERFSAQQFPDLHSELNLSSLELGDSALYFCASSVGQGNTIYFGEGSWLTVV.

The rearrangement uses TRBV4-2 and TRBJ2-2, with 8 bases aligning to TRBD2. The CDR3 is 19 residues long. The germline CDR1 and CDR2 sequences are LGHNA and YNFKEQ. V shed 0 bases, J shed 3 bases, and the junction held 12 bases outside the gene matches. CDR3 DNA sequence: TGTGCCAGCAGCCAAGAATCGGGAGGGTCTAGTTCGGACACCGGGGAGCTGTTTTTT. Amino acids: CASSQESGGSSSDTGELFF.

The genes are TRBV28 and TRBJ2-7; D may be TRBD2 (6 bases). Germline CDR1 is MDHEN and CDR2 is SYDVKM. Between the trimmed V and J ends, which lost 4 bases and 2 bases, there was a span of 12 bases. The CDR3 runs to 14 residues. CDR3 sequence (DNA): TGTGCCAGCAGTTCCGGGGGACCAGCCTACGAGCAGTACTTC. It yields the protein CASSSGGPAYEQYF.

This clone showed up just once. The rearrangement links TRBV18 to TRBJ2-7, with 9 bases lining up with TRBD1. V lost 4 bases, J lost 4 bases, and 2 bases stayed unmatched. The CDR3 totals 13 residues. Germline V lookup: CDR1 KGHSH, CDR2 LQKENI. This chain's CDR3 is CASSQTGGYEQYF. The CDR3 DNA is TGTGCCAGCTCACAGACAGGGGGGTACGAGCAGTACTTC.

V and J are TRBV7-8 and TRBJ1-2; 7 positions agree with TRBD1. Germline V gene data show CDR1 as SGHVS and CDR2 as FQNEAQ. The ends lost 4 bases at V and 4 bases at J; junction bases unmatched: 3. The CDR3 sequence is 13 residues long. CDR3 residues: CASSSGQLYGYTF. The DNA for the CDR3 is TGTGCCAGCAGCTCGGGACAGCTCTATGGCTACACCTTC.

About this clone: This sample includes further DNA sequences coding for the same CDR3. The chain uses TRBV19 and TRBJ1-1, with a weak D call TRBD1 (5 bases). The V end was cut by 3 bases, the J end by 0 bases, with 8 bases between. The germline V gene encodes CDR1 LNHDA and CDR2 SQIVND (reference sequence). CDR3 size: 14 residues. This CDR3 is CASSIGTLNTEAFF. The CDR3 DNA reads as TGTGCCAGTAGTATCGGGACTCTGAACACTGAAGCTTTCTTT.